This T cell receptor beta chain was recorded in a study of blood T cell repertoires in COVID-19. There are 14 residues in the CDR3. Germline assignment: CDR1 MDHEN and CDR2 SYDVKM. Losses at the gene ends were 6 bases for V and 2 bases for J; bases not matched to a gene: 7. Assay used: immunoSEQ multiplex PCR; TCRdb lists only in-frame clones, some missing. The top ten hold under 20% of the sample, which has about 170,000 clones, 79% seen once. Specimen: PBMCs or T cells enriched from blood (not recorded which). The chain combines TRBV28 with TRBJ2-7; 7 nucleotides agree with TRBD1. The TCR sequence derives from a woman in her seventies in a cohort exposed to, infected with or recovered from COVID-19 (not recorded which). In DNA form, the CDR3 reads TGTGCCAGCAGCCCCGGACAGGCTACCTACGAGCAGTACTTC. Its translation is CASSPGQATYEQYF.